One sample yielded the 27 T cell receptor beta chains listed below, sequenced in a study of blood T cell repertoires in COVID-19. Here immunoSEQ multiplex PCR was the method, and the copy in TCRdb shows in-frame clones only, minus some. The sample has some 170,000 clones; 60% to 85% are singletons. The sample was peripheral blood. These receptors were taken from a man aged 60 to 75 with acute or convalescent COVID-19.

In its sample, this clone was seen once. The chain combines TRBV3-1 (or the pseudogene TRBV3-2) with TRBJ2-7, with 7 nucleotides matching TRBD1. The junction had 10 bases not matched to a gene; V was cut back by 4 bases and J by 4 bases. This CDR3 is built from 15 residues. Germline loops: CDR1 LGHDT, CDR2 YNNKEL (reference sequence). The CDR3 region has the DNA TGTGCCAGCAGCCCCCGGAACAGGGGACGGTACGAGCAGTACTTC. Its translation is CASSPRNRGRYEQYF.

The rearrangement uses TRBV6-5 and TRBJ2-3, with TRBD2 as a possible D gene (7 bases). V was pared by 4 bases and J by 3 bases, with 14 bases between. The germline CDR1 and CDR2 sequences are MNHEY and SVGAGI. The CDR3 totals 15 residues. As DNA, the CDR3 is TGTGCCAGCAGTTTAGGGGGGGAGGTAACAGATACGCAGTATTTT. Its protein is CASSLGGEVTDTQYF.

The J gene is TRBJ1-1, the V gene TRBV11-2; D call uncertain. The ends were cut back, 2 bases at V and 0 bases at J, with 10 bases in the middle. Germline V gives CDR1 SGHAT, CDR2 FQNNGV. This CDR3 has 15 amino acids. CDR3 sequence (DNA): TGTGCCAGCAGCTTAAATCAGGACTTGAACACTGAAGCTTTCTTT. As protein: CASSLNQDLNTEAFF.

Within the sample, this clone is medium-sized. V is TRBV7-9 and J is TRBJ2-6; D remains ambiguous. Germline CDR1 is SEHNR and CDR2 is FQNEAQ (reference sequence). This CDR3 comprises 17 residues. V lost 4 bases and J 4 bases, leaving 17 bases between the germline ends. This CDR3 is CASSSTFRDHGANVLTF. Written as DNA, the CDR3 is TGTGCCAGCAGCTCGACATTCCGTGATCACGGGGCCAACGTCCTGACTTTC.

This clone was observed once. The chain links TRBV9 to TRBJ1-3; no reliable D call. Germline V gives CDR1 SGDLS, CDR2 YYNGEE. The CDR3 runs to 15 residues. V lost 3 bases, J lost 0 bases, and 10 bases lay in between. CDR3 nucleotide sequence: TGTGCCAGCAGCGCCGAACAGAGCTCTGGAAACACCATATATTTT. It translates to CASSAEQSSGNTIYF. Supplemented by reference TRBV9 and TRBJ1-3, the full variable domain reads DSGVTQTPKHLITATGQRVTLRCSPRSGDLSVYWYQQSLDQGLQFLIQYYNGEERAKGNILERFSAQQFPDLHSELNLSSLELGDSALYFCASSAEQSSGNTIYFGEGSWLTVV.

The V and J genes are TRBV9 and TRBJ2-3, with no clear D. Per germline, CDR1 SGDLS and CDR2 YYNGEE. This CDR3 comprises 15 residues. The V end was cut by 0 bases, the J end by 2 bases, with 10 bases between. For the CDR3, the DNA is TGTGCCAGCAGCGTAGGGGCAGAATTCACAGATACGCAGTATTTT. It codes for CASSVGAEFTDTQYF.

The chain combines TRBV7-3 with TRBJ2-1; D remains unclear. CDR1 and CDR2 from the germline V gene are SGHTA and FQGTGA. V was pared by 2 bases and J by 10 bases, with 6 bases between. The CDR3 spans 11 residues. The CDR3 DNA is TGTGCCAGCAGCTTAGACGGGGAGCAGTTCTTC. Encoded protein: CASSLDGEQFF.

The chain is built from TRBV2 and TRBJ2-7; the D is unclear. The germline V gene encodes CDR1 SNHLY and CDR2 FYNNEI. Trimming took 2 bases from V and 6 from J, leaving 11 bases between them. The CDR3 sequence is 13 residues long. The CDR3 sequence: CASSESKGAEQYF. The CDR3 region has the DNA TGTGCCAGCAGTGAATCGAAAGGAGCCGAGCAGTACTTC. The full variable domain, its missing parts supplied by reference TRBV2 and TRBJ2-7, is EPEVTQTPSHQVTQMGQEVILRCVPISNHLYFYWYRQILGQKVEFLVSFYNNEISEKSEIFDDQFSVERPDGSNFTLKIRSTKLEDSAMYFCASSESKGAEQYFGPGTRLTVT.

This chain uses TRBV9 with TRBJ1-4; TRBD1 might be the D (5 bases). Germline V gene lookup returns CDR1 SGDLS and CDR2 YYNGEE. The CDR3 covers 14 residues. Trimming shortened V by 3 bases and J by 0 bases, and 6 bases separated the two germline ends. The CDR3 DNA reads as TGTGCCAGCAGCGCGACAGCAACTAATGAAAAACTGTTTTTT. This codes for CASSATATNEKLFF.

The gene calls are TRBV6-5 and TRBJ1-2; D gene unclear. This CDR3 has 14 residues. V was pared by 6 bases and J by 0 bases, with 11 bases between. CDR1 and CDR2 (germline): MNHEY, SVGAGI. The CDR3 DNA follows: TGTGCCAGCAGCTTCCGAGAAGCTAACTATGGCTACACCTTC. Translation gives CASSFREANYGYTF.

V is TRBV19 and J is TRBJ1-4; D is perhaps TRBD1 (5 bases). Trimming removed 5 bases at V and 3 bases at J, with 13 bases between. CDR3 size: 15 residues. The germline CDR1 and CDR2 sequences are LNHDA and SQIVND (reference sequence). CDR3 nucleotide sequence: TGTGCCAGTAGTGGGATCAGACAGCCTAATGAAAAACTGTTTTTT. Its translation is CASSGIRQPNEKLFF.

The V gene is TRBV27, the J gene TRBJ2-7, with 7 bases matching TRBD1. The CDR3 spans 14 residues. Trimming at V came to 5 bases and at J to 4 bases, leaving 8 bases not matched to a gene. CDR1 is MNHEY and CDR2 is SMNVEV in the germline V gene (reference sequence). The CDR3 coding sequence is TGTGCCAGCAGTCCTAGGGGGCGCGTTTACGAGCAGTACTTC. Encoded protein: CASSPRGRVYEQYF.

This clone was counted only a few times. The V and J genes are TRBV7-9 and TRBJ2-1; TRBD2 matches at 14 bases. This CDR3 has 16 residues. Germline loops: CDR1 SEHNR, CDR2 FQNEAQ (reference sequence). The V gene end was trimmed by 2 bases and the J gene end by 5 bases; junction bases not matched to a gene: 2. CDR3 protein: CASSLPGLAGDNEQFF. The CDR3 DNA follows: TGTGCCAGCAGCTTACCGGGACTAGCGGGGGACAATGAGCAGTTCTTC.

V and J are TRBV10-3 and TRBJ1-5; 7 bases are shared with TRBD1. There are 13 residues in the CDR3. J was trimmed by 4 bases and V by 5 bases; bases with no gene match: 2. Looked up from germline, CDR1 is ENHRY and CDR2 is SYGVKD. In DNA form, the CDR3 reads TGTGCCATCAGTCGGGACAGTAATCAGCCCCAGCATTTT. This translates into CAISRDSNQPQHF.

This chain links TRBV5-6 with TRBJ1-2, with a tentative D call TRBD1 (6 bases). CDR3 length: 15 amino acids. Germline-derived CDR1 and CDR2 are SGHDT and YYEEEE. V was cut by 3 bases and J by 0 bases, with 12 bases left in between. The DNA for the CDR3 is TGTGCCAGCAGCTCCAACAGGGTATCTAACTATGGCTACACCTTC. Protein product: CASSSNRVSNYGYTF. The variable domain in full, with the rest retrieved from reference TRBV5-6 and TRBJ1-2, is DAGVTQSPTHLIKTRGQQVTLRCSPKSGHDTVSWYQQALGQGPQFIFQYYEEEERQRGNFPDRFSGHQFPNYSSELNVNALLLGDSALYLCASSSNRVSNYGYTFGSGTRLTVV.

J is TRBJ2-3 and V is TRBV10-3, with D possibly matching TRBD2 (7 bases). Trimming shortened V by 5 bases and J by 0 bases, and 15 bases separated the two germline ends. The CDR3 runs to 16 residues. The germline CDR1 and CDR2 sequences are ENHRY and SYGVKD. In DNA form, the CDR3 reads TGTGCCATCAGTCTAAGCGGGGACACTAGCACAGATACGCAGTATTTT. This codes for CAISLSGDTSTDTQYF.

J is TRBJ2-3 and V is TRBV9; 7 bases map to TRBD2. From germline, CDR1 is SGDLS and CDR2 YYNGEE. CDR3 length: 12 residues. Trimming cost V 4 bases and J 6 bases; bases outside gene matches: 2. CDR3 in DNA: TGTGCCAGCAGCAATAGCGGGGATACGCAGTATTTT. Protein product: CASSNSGDTQYF.

The chain couples TRBV6-5 to TRBJ2-1, with TRBD1 matching 8 bases. The CDR3 covers 13 residues. J gave up 9 bases and V 6 bases, and 7 bases lay outside the gene matches. Germline V gives CDR1 MNHEY, CDR2 SVGAGI. The CDR3 loop reads CASSPGQGGEQFF. The CDR3 nucleotides read TGTGCCAGCAGCCCAGGACAGGGCGGTGAGCAGTTCTTC.

The chain carries TRBV9 and TRBJ2-2; D is possibly TRBD1 (6 bases). Trimming stripped 4 bases from V and 6 bases from J, with 10 bases between. Germline lookup yields CDR1 SGDLS and CDR2 YYNGEE. This CDR3 region has 13 residues. The CDR3 protein is CASSLQGAGELFF. DNA of the CDR3: TGTGCCAGCAGCTTACAGGGAGCCGGGGAGCTGTTTTTT.

The rearrangement links TRBV29-1 to TRBJ2-5; D not certain. CDR1 SQVTM and CDR2 ANQGSEA come from the germline V gene. V was clipped by 4 bases and J by 1 base, with 7 bases between them. This CDR3 region has 12 residues. The CDR3 coding sequence is TGCAGCGTTGGAACGGTCCAAGAGACCCAGTACTTC. Translated: CSVGTVQETQYF. The variable domain in full, with the rest retrieved from reference TRBV29-1 and TRBJ2-5, is SAVISQKPSRDICQRGTSLTIQCQVDSQVTMMFWYRQQPGQSLTLIATANQGSEATYESGFVIDKFPISRPNLTFSTLTVSNMSPEDSSIYLCSVGTVQETQYFGPGTRLLVL.

Turning to this clone: The same CDR3 arises from other DNA sequences in this sample as well. The chain recombines TRBV2 with TRBJ1-2; D ambiguous. The CDR3 totals 13 residues. V gave up 2 bases and J gave up 2 bases, with 6 bases separating them. CDR1 is SNHLY and CDR2 is FYNNEI in the germline V gene. CDR3 amino acids: CASSESENYGYTF. In nucleotides, the CDR3 is TGTGCCAGCAGTGAATCGGAGAACTATGGCTACACCTTC. The entire variable domain, with the rest obtained from reference TRBV2 and TRBJ1-2, is as follows: EPEVTQTPSHQVTQMGQEVILRCVPISNHLYFYWYRQILGQKVEFLVSFYNNEISEKSEIFDDQFSVERPDGSNFTLKIRSTKLEDSAMYFCASSESENYGYTFGSGTRLTVV.

This clone was picked up a small number of times. The CDR3 sequence is CASSYRGYKEGYTF. DNA of the CDR3: TGTGCCAGCAGTTACCGCGGTTATAAAGAAGGCTACACCTTC. V is TRBV6-5 and J is TRBJ1-2; no definite D call. Trimming took 2 bases from V and 8 from J, leaving 15 bases between them. Germline CDR1 is MNHEY and CDR2 is SVGAGI. This CDR3 has 14 amino acids.

This sequence joins TRBV28 and TRBJ2-7, with TRBD1 matching 7 bases. The CDR3 is made up of 14 amino acids. In germline, CDR1 is MDHEN, CDR2 SYDVKM. The trim removed 6 bases at V and 4 bases at J, leaving 9 bases unmatched. CDR3 sequence: CASRYSRGTYEQYF. CDR3 coding DNA: TGTGCCAGCAGGTACAGCAGGGGGACATACGAGCAGTACTTC.

The chain combines TRBV11-2 with TRBJ2-5; TRBD2 might be the D (5 bases). The CDR3 runs to 13 residues. The V gene's germline CDR1 is SGHAT and CDR2 FQNNGV. The V gene lost 1 base and the J gene lost 3 bases, with 6 bases spanning the gap. The CDR3 bases are TGTGCCAGCAGCTTAGGGGGAGAAGAGACCCAGTACTTC. This translates into CASSLGGEETQYF.

This chain joins TRBV4-3 and TRBJ2-7; the D is unclear. This CDR3 has 15 residues. Per germline, CDR1 LGHNA and CDR2 YSLEER. V shed 4 bases and J shed 0 bases, with 13 bases lying between them. CDR3 region: CASSLLMESSYEQYF. The CDR3 region has the DNA TGCGCCAGCAGCCTTCTGATGGAGAGCTCCTACGAGCAGTACTTC.

The chain couples TRBV30 to TRBJ2-7; TRBD2 might be the D (7 bases). This CDR3 contains 14 residues. CDR1 GTSNPN and CDR2 SVGIG come from the germline V gene (reference sequence). V lost 2 bases, J lost 2 bases, and 13 bases lay in between. The CDR3 sequence is CAWSPQGGPYEQYF. DNA of the CDR3: TGTGCCTGGAGTCCACAGGGAGGGCCCTACGAGCAGTACTTC.

V gene TRBV10-2 combines with J gene TRBJ2-7, with D tentatively TRBD1 (6 bases). Germline CDR1 reads WSHSY; CDR2 reads SAAADI. V lost 5 bases, J lost 2 bases, and 16 bases lay in between. The CDR3 consists of 15 residues. Here the CDR3 DNA reads TGCGCCAGCAGTTCCACGGCGGCAGGGGCCTACGAGCAGTACTTC. Its translation: CASSSTAAGAYEQYF.